These 24 T cell receptor beta chains were sequenced from one sample in a study of response to subunit inactivated influenza vaccine. A single record per CDR3 protein comes from TCRdb applying MiXCR to the RT-PCR reads. The sample records about 700,000 distinct CDR3 sequences, approximately 15% being singletons. Sample: PBMCs from blood, taken 14 to 15 days before vaccination. Source of these receptors: a middle-aged man who received an inactivated influenza vaccine.

In this sample, this clonotype turned up a few times. The rearrangement links TRBV7-2 to TRBJ1-1; the match to TRBD1 covers 7 bases. V dropped 5 bases and J dropped 8; count of bases not matched to a gene: 14. Germline-derived CDR1 and CDR2 are SGHTA and FQGNSA. CDR3 length equals 15 residues. The DNA for the CDR3 is TGTGCCAGCAGCCCGAGACAGGGAAGCACTGAAGAAGCTTTCTTT. It translates to CASSPRQGSTEEAFF.

Details on this clonotype: The junction departs from the called germline gene at one end, perhaps through a read error. This chain uses TRBV3-1 with TRBJ2-3; TRBD1 is a possible D gene (5 bases). The CDR3 loop spans 15 amino acids. Germline values: CDR1 LGHDT, CDR2 YNNKEL (reference sequence). The CDR3 bases are TGTGCCACCAGCAAGCACCTCCCCTGGACACAGACGCAGTATTTT. It is translated as CATSKHLPWTQTQYF.

This clonotype has more than one count but fewer than ten. The genes are TRBV2 and TRBJ2-7, with TRBD2 identical over 9 bases. The trim removed 1 base at V and 4 bases at J, leaving 8 bases unmatched. The CDR3 spans 16 residues. Germline CDR1 and CDR2: SNHLY and FYNNEI. The CDR3 DNA reads TGTGCCAGCAGTGAAGGGTTGACTAGCGGAATATACGAGCAGTACTTC. This sequence encodes CASSEGLTSGIYEQYF.

The DNA for the CDR3 is TGCAGCGTTGGAAACAGGGACGAGCAGTACTTC. Residues: CSVGNRDEQYF. This chain joins TRBV29-1 and TRBJ2-7; tentatively, D is TRBD1 (6 bases). Trimming took off 4 bases at V and 5 bases at J, with 9 bases between the two ends. The CDR3 is made up of 11 amino acids. Germline loops: CDR1 SQVTM, CDR2 ANQGSEA.

This clonotype showed up just a few times. The genes are TRBV27 and TRBJ2-3; TRBD1 or TRBD2 may be the D gene (5 bases each). The CDR3 runs to 15 residues. Trimming stripped 2 bases from V and 4 bases from J, with 13 bases between. Germline lookup yields CDR1 MNHEY and CDR2 SMNVEV (reference sequence). The CDR3: CASSLSGTLPDTQYF. CDR3 nucleotides: TGTGCCAGCAGTTTAAGTGGGACCCTACCAGATACGCAGTATTTT.

CDR3 nucleotides: TGTGCCAGCAGCTTGATAGCGGGAGGCACAGAGACCCAGTACTTC. Protein: CASSLIAGGTETQYF. The chain combines TRBV7-9 with TRBJ2-5, with 10 bases aligning to TRBD2. Unmatched junction bases numbered 5, after V lost 3 bases and J lost 4 bases. CDR3 length: 15 amino acids. Germline V gives CDR1 SEHNR, CDR2 FQNEAQ (reference sequence).

This clonotype was recorded at least ten times. The chain uses TRBV7-9 and TRBJ2-1, with D hard to call. The CDR3 runs 11 residues. CDR1 is SEHNR and CDR2 is FQNEAQ in the germline V gene (reference sequence). V was trimmed by 5 bases and J by 9 bases, leaving 8 bases between them. As DNA, the CDR3 is TGTGCCAGCAGCCACGGTCCTGAGCAGTTCTTC. Its translation: CASSHGPEQFF.

The chain has TRBV20-1 and TRBJ2-1, with 9 positions matching TRBD2. After removal of 6 bases from V and 7 bases from J, the junction contained 10 bases not matched to a gene. The CDR3 sequence is 14 residues long. CDR1 is DFQATT and CDR2 is SNEGSKA in the germline V gene (reference sequence). The CDR3 DNA is TGCAGTGCAACTTCTGGCGGGAGGGTGAATGAGCAGTTCTTC. Translated: CSATSGGRVNEQFF.

There are many counts of this clonotype. The rearrangement links TRBV6-1 to TRBJ2-1, with D maybe TRBD2 (6 bases). V was cut by 9 bases and J by 4 bases, with 19 bases left in between. Germline CDR1 and CDR2: MNHNS and SASEGT. This CDR3 has 15 amino acids. Here the CDR3 reads CASSLDLAGYNEQFF. The CDR3 nucleotides are TGTGCCAGTTCCCTTGACTTGGCGGGATACAATGAGCAGTTCTTC.

This clonotype turned up a few times. The chain recombines TRBV20-1 with TRBJ2-3; 10 bases are a match to TRBD2. Per the germline V gene, CDR1 is DFQATT and CDR2 is SNEGSKA (reference sequence). The CDR3 extends over 14 amino acids. V shed 3 bases and J 6 bases; nucleotides not matched to a gene: 6. CDR3 sequence: CSASGSGGPDTQYF. CDR3 coding DNA: TGCAGTGCTAGTGGTAGCGGGGGGCCGGATACGCAGTATTTT.

The chain carries TRBV6-1 and TRBJ1-5; tentatively, D is TRBD1 (6 bases). The V gene's germline CDR1 is MNHNS and CDR2 SASEGT. V lost 6 bases, J lost 5 bases, and 14 bases lay in between. The CDR3 extends over 14 amino acids. The CDR3 loop is CASRPGGLDQPQHF. CDR3 nucleotide sequence: TGTGCCAGCAGGCCTGGGGGGCTCGATCAGCCCCAGCATTTT.

Many counts were recorded for this clonotype. The chain is built from TRBV27 and TRBJ1-1; 8 nucleotides match TRBD1. The CDR3 runs 16 residues. J lost 0 bases, V lost 6 bases, and 9 bases had no gene match. Germline CDR1 MNHEY, CDR2 SMNVEV (reference sequence). The CDR3 is CASRARTGRLNTEAFF. DNA of the CDR3: TGTGCCAGCAGAGCTAGGACAGGGCGGTTGAACACTGAAGCTTTCTTT.

This clonotype was seen a few times. The CDR3 reads CASSVGNGADTQYF. The CDR3 DNA follows: TGTGCCAGCAGCGTTGGTAACGGGGCAGATACGCAGTATTTT. This chain joins TRBV9 and TRBJ2-3; TRBD2 might be the D (5 bases). Germline loops: CDR1 SGDLS, CDR2 YYNGEE. The CDR3 length is 14 residues. The V end lost 2 bases, the J end lost 4 bases, and 11 bases lay between the germline ends.

This clonotype was detected only a few times. This rearrangement joins TRBV7-9 to TRBJ2-1, with no clear D. The V gene lost 5 bases and the J gene lost 7 bases, with 18 bases spanning the gap. CDR1 is SEHNR and CDR2 is FQNEAQ in the germline V gene (reference sequence). The CDR3 loop spans 15 amino acids. Here the CDR3 reads CASSPKARMGNEQFF. For the CDR3, the DNA is TGTGCCAGCAGCCCCAAGGCTAGGATGGGGAATGAGCAGTTCTTC.

This clonotype was observed a few times. The chain has TRBV28 and TRBJ2-3; D remains unclear. Trimming stripped 3 bases from V and 4 bases from J, with 11 bases between. The germline gives CDR1 MDHEN, CDR2 SYDVKM. The CDR3 extends over 14 amino acids. The CDR3 region is CASSFSERADTQYF. Written as DNA, the CDR3 is TGTGCCAGCAGTTTTTCGGAAAGGGCAGATACGCAGTATTTT.

The chain combines TRBV29-1 with TRBJ2-3; D is perhaps TRBD2 (6 bases). Germline CDR1 is SQVTM and CDR2 is ANQGSEA. Deletions cut 2 bases from V and 1 base from J, with 10 bases between. The CDR3 is 14 amino acids. The CDR3 bases are TGCAGCGTTGAACCGCGGGGAGGCACAGATACGCAGTATTTT. This sequence encodes CSVEPRGGTDTQYF.

This clonotype was seen only a few times. The V call is TRBV6-6, the J call TRBJ2-3; D is unclear. The V end lost 7 bases, the J end lost 2 bases, and 10 bases lay between the germline ends. This CDR3 contains 13 residues. The V gene's germline CDR1 is MNHNY and CDR2 SVGAGI (reference sequence). CDR3 nucleotide sequence: TGTGCCAGCAACGGCTACCACACAGATACGCAGTATTTT. This gives the protein CASNGYHTDTQYF.

This clonotype has more than one count but fewer than ten. This chain uses TRBV4-1 with TRBJ2-7; 7 bases agree with TRBD1. The J segment lost 0 bases and the V segment lost 7 bases, leaving 9 bases of the junction unmatched. Germline CDR1 and CDR2: MGHRA and YSYEKL. The CDR3 is 15 residues long. In nucleotides, the CDR3 is TGCGCCAGCACCCGATCGACAGGGAGCTCCTACGAGCAGTACTTC. Protein product: CASTRSTGSSYEQYF.

This sequence joins TRBV9 and TRBJ2-1; D ambiguous. The CDR3 length is 13 residues. Trimming pared 2 bases from V and 9 bases from J, leaving 12 bases between. The germline CDR1 and CDR2 sequences are SGDLS and YYNGEE. The CDR3 region has the DNA TGTGCCAGCAGCGTCTCCGTTTCAGTTGAGCAGTTCTTC. This sequence encodes CASSVSVSVEQFF.

This clonotype was counted only a few times. CDR3 nucleotide sequence: TGTGCCAGCAGCTTAGTTGGACAGGGGGCCCCCTTCAACTATGGCTACACCTTC. It is translated as CASSLVGQGAPFNYGYTF. The chain carries TRBV11-1 and TRBJ1-2; 11 bases fit TRBD1. CDR1 SGHAT and CDR2 FQDESV come from the germline V gene (reference sequence). Trimming at V came to 1 base and at J to 2 bases, leaving 9 bases not matched to a gene. This CDR3 spans 18 amino acids.

The chain links TRBV18 to TRBJ1-1, with D possibly TRBD1 on 6 matching bases. Germline CDR1 reads KGHSH; CDR2 reads LQKENI. The V end lost 5 bases, the J end lost 4 bases, and 17 bases lay between the germline ends. The CDR3 runs 15 residues. CDR3 DNA sequence: TGTGCCAGCTCAACTAAACGCGCAGGGGCCACTGAAGCTTTCTTT. Residues: CASSTKRAGATEAFF.

The chain links TRBV5-8 to TRBJ2-3, with no clear D. From germline, CDR1 is SGHTS and CDR2 YDEGEE. The CDR3 has 15 amino acids. Trimming removed 1 base at V and 2 bases at J, with 11 bases between. This CDR3 reads CASSLPTDYTDTQYF. The CDR3 DNA is TGTGCCAGCAGCTTGCCAACGGATTACACAGATACGCAGTATTTT. The entire variable domain, with the rest obtained from reference TRBV5-8 and TRBJ2-3, is as follows: EAGVTQSPTHLIKTRGQQATLRCSPISGHTSVYWYQQALGLGLQFLLWYDEGEERNRGNFPPRFSGRQFPNYSSELNVNALELEDSALYLCASSLPTDYTDTQYFGPGTRLTVL.

The rearrangement uses TRBV7-8 and TRBJ2-7; possibly TRBD1 for D (5 bases). The V gene's germline CDR1 is SGHVS and CDR2 FQNEAQ. This CDR3 is built from 16 residues. Trimming took 4 bases from V and 4 from J, leaving 20 bases between them. CDR3 DNA: TGTGCCAGCAGCTCGAACCGGACACTGCACCCTTACGAGCAGTACTTC. Amino acids: CASSSNRTLHPYEQYF.

This clonotype was seen many times. The chain joins TRBV5-1 to TRBJ2-7, with 9 bases lining up with TRBD2. Trimming at V came to 4 bases and at J to 9 bases, leaving 11 bases not matched to a gene. Per germline, CDR1 SGHRS and CDR2 YFSETQ. CDR3 length equals 14 residues. CDR3: CASSQSGGPGVQYF. In DNA, the CDR3 is TGCGCCAGCAGCCAAAGCGGGGGGCCCGGAGTGCAGTACTTC.